The 10 T cell receptor beta chains below were found in one sample sequenced in a study of cytomegalovirus exposure and HLA in healthy donors. The primer mix had 60 Vbeta and 13 Jbeta primers. Some clones are missing from TCRdb's copy, which holds only in-frame ones; the method was immunoSEQ multiplex PCR. Among 150,000 to 200,000 clones listed, over 75% were seen once. Sample: PBMCs. The receptors were sampled from a woman aged 45-65 years in good health and CMV-seropositive.

The chain recombines TRBV7-9 with TRBJ2-1; D gene uncertain. Trimming shortened V by 1 base and J by 2 bases, and 9 bases separated the two germline ends. Germline-derived CDR1 and CDR2 are SEHNR and FQNEAQ (reference sequence). The CDR3 length is 15 residues. This chain's CDR3 is CASSLGAAPYNEQFF. The CDR3 nucleotides read TGTGCCAGCAGCTTAGGAGCAGCGCCCTACAATGAGCAGTTCTTC.

CDR3 sequence reads: CASSDTPGGAYNEQFF. Here the CDR3 DNA reads TGTGCCAGCAGTGACACCCCGGGGGGCGCTTACAATGAGCAGTTCTTC. This chain links TRBV6-4 with TRBJ2-1, with a tentative D call TRBD2 (7 bases). Germline CDR1 and CDR2: MRHNA and SNTAGT. Trimming removed 2 bases from V and 4 bases from J, with 15 bases in between. The CDR3 is made up of 16 amino acids.

A few counts support this clone. The rearrangement joins TRBV18 to TRBJ2-5, with TRBD1 matching 10 bases. V gave up 0 bases and J gave up 5 bases; unmatched junction bases: 6. Germline loops: CDR1 KGHSH, CDR2 LQKENI. This CDR3 comprises 16 residues. Here the CDR3 reads CASSPPRGQGRETQYF. In DNA form, the CDR3 reads TGTGCCAGCTCACCACCGAGGGGACAGGGGAGGGAGACCCAGTACTTC.

The chain joins TRBV6-1 to TRBJ1-2; D call uncertain. Between the trimmed V and J ends, which lost 5 bases and 3 bases, there was a span of 10 bases. The CDR3 is made up of 13 amino acids. Germline CDR1 and CDR2: MNHNS and SASEGT. The chain's CDR3 is CASSHKDYYGYTF. CDR3 nucleotide sequence: TGTGCCAGCAGTCACAAGGACTACTATGGCTACACCTTC.

This clone was counted once. The chain carries TRBV5-5 and TRBJ2-7, with a possible D match to TRBD2 (5 bases). The CDR3 is made up of 12 amino acids. Germline V gene sequence: CDR1 SGHKS, CDR2 YYEKEE (reference sequence). V was cut by 4 bases and J by 7 bases, with 12 bases left in between. CDR3 amino acids: CASSPDRGEQYF. DNA of the CDR3: TGTGCCAGCAGCCCGGATAGAGGGGAGCAGTACTTC.

The V call is TRBV2, the J call TRBJ2-1; 8 positions agree with TRBD2. From germline, CDR1 is SNHLY and CDR2 FYNNEI. The CDR3 length is 17 residues. V dropped 7 bases and J dropped 12; count of bases not matched to a gene: 23. CDR3 region: CASTREGGRPGTAPQFF. For the CDR3, the DNA is TGTGCCAGCACTCGGGAGGGGGGTAGACCCGGGACGGCGCCGCAGTTCTTC. Full variable domain (rest looked up from reference TRBV2 and TRBJ2-1): EPEVTQTPSHQVTQMGQEVILRCVPISNHLYFYWYRQILGQKVEFLVSFYNNEISEKSEIFDDQFSVERPDGSNFTLKIRSTKLEDSAMYFCASTREGGRPGTAPQFFGPGTRLTVL.

This sequence joins TRBV15 and TRBJ1-5; 7 nucleotides match TRBD1. Germline V gives CDR1 LNHNV, CDR2 YYDKDF (reference sequence). After removal of 8 bases from V and 7 bases from J, the junction contained 11 bases not matched to a gene. The CDR3 runs to 14 residues. CDR3 coding DNA: TGTGCCACCGGAAGACAGGGACCTGAACAGCCCCAGCATTTT. This translates into CATGRQGPEQPQHF.

This chain joins TRBV19 and TRBJ2-7, with no clear D. V was trimmed by 5 bases and J by 0 bases, leaving 11 bases between them. This CDR3 comprises 14 residues. Germline V gene data show CDR1 as LNHDA and CDR2 as SQIVND (reference sequence). The CDR3 region has the DNA TGTGCCAGTAGTCAACTCCCTAACTCCTACGAGCAGTACTTC. Translating gives CASSQLPNSYEQYF.

This clone occurred a few times. For the CDR3, the DNA is TGTGCCTGGATCCATCTGGGGGGGGGTGAGAATGGCTACACCTTC. Encoded protein: CAWIHLGGGENGYTF. J is TRBJ1-2 and V is TRBV30; tentative D call: TRBD1 (5 bases). The CDR3 is 15 residues long. Per the germline V gene, CDR1 is GTSNPN and CDR2 is SVGIG (reference sequence). Trimming pared 4 bases from V and 6 bases from J, leaving 21 bases between.

This clone was counted only a few times. This sequence joins TRBV2 and TRBJ2-3, with TRBD1 matching over 8 bases. CDR1 SNHLY and CDR2 FYNNEI come from the germline V gene. The CDR3 is 13 residues long. V shed 11 bases and J 2 bases; nucleotides not matched to a gene: 6. The CDR3 loop is CAGQGAFTDTQYF. CDR3 nucleotides: TGTGCCGGACAGGGAGCGTTCACAGATACGCAGTATTTT.